This record covers a single T cell receptor (beta chain). The target antigen is unknown. The sample comes from a study of T cell responses to AZD1222 COVID-19 vaccine. Study observations and caveats: CD4 TCRs associated with vaccination spanned spike, dominating at 160-218 and 743-854.

Some clones are missing from TCRdb's copy, which holds only in-frame ones; the method was immunoSEQ multiplex PCR. Among 100,000 to 150,000 clones, around 91% were seen once, and the ten largest hold about 4%. Germline lookup yields CDR1 MNHEY and CDR2 SVGAGI. Between the trimmed V and J ends, which lost 0 bases and 11 bases, there was a span of 10 bases. CDR3 length: 12 residues. The sequence was obtained from an adult in good health. The genes are TRBV6-5 and TRBJ1-1; D is unresolved. Sequences were derived from peripheral blood, sampled on day 0 of MenACWY control vaccination. The CDR3 protein is CASSYSGSWAFF. The CDR3 DNA sequence: TGTGCCAGCAGTTACTCGGGGTCGTGGGCTTTCTTT.